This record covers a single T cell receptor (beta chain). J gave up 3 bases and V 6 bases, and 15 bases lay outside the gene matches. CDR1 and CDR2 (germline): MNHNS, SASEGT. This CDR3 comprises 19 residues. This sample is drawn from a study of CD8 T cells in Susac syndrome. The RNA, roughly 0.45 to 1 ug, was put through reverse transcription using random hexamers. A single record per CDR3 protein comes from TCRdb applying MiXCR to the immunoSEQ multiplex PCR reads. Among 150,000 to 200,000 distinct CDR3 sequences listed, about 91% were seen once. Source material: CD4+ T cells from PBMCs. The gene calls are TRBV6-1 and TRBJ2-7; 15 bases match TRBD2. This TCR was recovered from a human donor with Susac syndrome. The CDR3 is CASRPNGLAGGGTLYEQYF. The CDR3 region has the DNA TGTGCCAGCAGACCAAACGGACTAGCGGGAGGGGGGACTCTCTACGAGCAGTACTTC.